This T cell receptor beta chain was captured by sequencing in a study of T cells in Graves' hyperthyroidism and ophthalmopathy. Researchers took RNA transcripts and amplified the TCR beta CDR3 regions from them. Initially, a first-round RT-PCR of the TCR CDR3 employed the HTBI primer set. TCRdb passed the multiplex PCR reads through MiXCR, listing each CDR3 protein once. This sample has hundreds of thousands of distinct CDR3 sequences, with over 12% found just once. Notes on this clonotype: Its target is unknown.

V lost 3 bases, J lost 3 bases, and 6 bases stayed unmatched. The CDR3 consists of 14 residues. Per the germline V gene, CDR1 is DFQATT and CDR2 is SNEGSKA (reference sequence). Notes on the study in general: Most expanded thyroid clonotypes above 0.001 recurred in blood. Ophthalmopathy and stable hyperthyroidism were separated by a 13 V-J model.

In the ophthalmopathy cohort, Clinical Activity Score was at least 3, NOSPECS grade at least 4, and duration under 3 months. About 9.4 ml fresh peripheral blood yielded the PBMCs. The sequence came from a woman aged 40 to 55 with Graves' ophthalmopathy. The specimen was blood. V and J are TRBV20-1 and TRBJ2-7, with 9 nucleotides matching TRBD2. CDR3 protein: CSARVVAGDYEQYF. The CDR3 nucleotides read TGCAGTGCTAGGGTAGTAGCGGGGGACTACGAGCAGTACTTC.